This T cell receptor beta chain emerged from a study of regulatory T cells in long-lasting Graves disease. Study findings and constraints: Persistent Graves' patients possessed reduced TCR diversity relative to recently diagnosed ones. Few sampled subjects may have lowered accuracy.

This CDR3 contains 16 residues. The V gene end was trimmed by 3 bases and the J gene end by 7 bases; junction bases not matched to a gene: 10. Germline CDR1 and CDR2: KGHDR and SFDVKD. Construction of TCR beta libraries relied on iRepertoire HTBI primers and on Arm-PCR targeting CDR3 regions. TCRdb fed the multiplex PCR reads into MiXCR, producing one record per CDR3 protein. The data hold about 350,000 distinct CDR3 sequences, with 15% to 20% observed a single time. Time point: newly diagnosed GD, antithyroid drugs for less than 3 months. PBMCs provided the RNA from which the TCR library was made. A remark on this clonotype: The antigen is undetermined.

This same sample was also taken into another study, of T cells in Graves' hyperthyroidism and ophthalmopathy. That work adds: Each diagnosis drew on symptoms, thyroxine, TRAb, thyroid ultrasound and orbital computed tomography findings.

This receptor was identified in a woman aged 18 to 35 with Graves disease. The specimen was peripheral blood mononuclear cells (PBMCs), collected at new diagnosis, from a patient treated with antithyroid drugs. The chain combines TRBV24-1 with TRBJ2-1, with 8 nucleotides matching TRBD1. For the CDR3, the DNA is TGTGCCACCAGTGATCTGCCCACAGGGGGTAAGAATGAGCAGTTCTTC. Protein sequence: CATSDLPTGGKNEQFF.